A single sample is the source of the 21 T cell receptor beta chains below, sequenced in a study of T cells in Graves' hyperthyroidism and ophthalmopathy. TCR beta CDR3 regions were amplified from RNA transcripts. During a first-round RT-PCR of the TCR CDR3, the HTBI primer set was used. From the multiplex PCR reads, TCRdb called clonotypes with MiXCR, one entry per CDR3 protein. The sample shows fewer than 550,000 distinct CDR3 sequences, 15% to 18% of them seen only once. Sample: blood. The receptors here all came from a woman under 30 with Graves' hyperthyroidism.

This clonotype was counted at least ten times. The J gene is TRBJ1-1, the V gene TRBV6-6, with TRBD1 as a possible D gene (5 bases). V lost 2 bases and J lost 0, with 13 bases in between. Germline V lookup: CDR1 MNHNY, CDR2 SVGAGI (reference sequence). The CDR3 covers 16 residues. CDR3 loop: CASSYRAIGVNTEAFF. The CDR3 DNA follows: TGTGCCAGCAGTTACAGGGCTATAGGGGTGAACACTGAAGCTTTCTTT.

Comments on this clonotype: This clone may be a read error of a much larger clone one base away. The chain has TRBV20-1 and TRBJ1-5, with TRBD1 identical over 7 bases. This CDR3 has 13 residues. CDR1 and CDR2 (germline): DFQATT, SNEGSKA (reference sequence). The ends lost 6 bases at V and 6 bases at J; junction bases unmatched: 8. The CDR3 here is CSAQQGGVQPQHF. The CDR3 DNA reads TGCAGTGCCCAGCAGGGGGGGGTTCAGCCCCAGCATTTT.

This clonotype appeared many times. The rearrangement links TRBV27 to TRBJ2-1; 9 bases fit TRBD2. The CDR3 runs to 15 residues. CDR1 MNHEY and CDR2 SMNVEV come from the germline V gene (reference sequence). V lost 4 bases, J lost 7 bases, and 8 bases stayed unmatched. CDR3 bases: TGTGCCAGCAGTTCGGGACTAGCAGCTAGTAATGAGCAGTTCTTC. Protein sequence: CASSSGLAASNEQFF.

This clonotype was detected only a few times. This chain uses TRBV9 with TRBJ1-3, with 7 positions matching TRBD1. The CDR3 has 15 residues. With V trimmed by 2 bases and J by 4 bases, 6 bases remained unmatched. Germline CDR1 and CDR2: SGDLS and YYNGEE. The CDR3 coding sequence is TGTGCCAGCAGCGTGGAGGGGGCATCAGGAAACACCATATATTTT. Its protein is CASSVEGASGNTIYF.

V usage is TRBV2 and J usage is TRBJ2-3; D possibly corresponds to TRBD1 (6 bases). V was trimmed by 3 bases and J by 2 bases, leaving 12 bases between them. Germline-derived CDR1 and CDR2 are SNHLY and FYNNEI. The CDR3 consists of 15 residues. CDR3: CASSEPGVPTDTQYF. CDR3 DNA: TGTGCCAGCAGTGAGCCAGGGGTTCCCACAGATACGCAGTATTTT.

This clonotype has at least ten counts. This chain joins TRBV20-1 and TRBJ2-5; 12 bases are shared with TRBD2. V lost 6 bases to trimming and J lost 3 bases; unmatched junction nucleotides: 14. Germline CDR1 reads DFQATT; CDR2 reads SNEGSKA (reference sequence). This CDR3 contains 17 residues. CDR3 in DNA: TGCAGTGCCCCTCTTAGGGTCAGACTAGCGGGAGAAGAGACCCAGTACTTC. It encodes CSAPLRVRLAGEETQYF.

The chain uses TRBV27 and TRBJ2-7; 13 bases align to TRBD2. The CDR3 has 20 residues. The germline gives CDR1 MNHEY, CDR2 SMNVEV (reference sequence). The V segment lost 1 base and the J segment 3 bases; nucleotides outside the gene matches: 15. CDR3 region: CASSLYSLPGTSGDYYEQYF. CDR3 in DNA: TGTGCCAGCAGTTTATATTCCCTTCCCGGGACTAGCGGGGACTACTACGAGCAGTACTTC.

This clonotype was found a few times. The chain recombines TRBV5-1 with TRBJ2-2, with 10 bases lining up with TRBD2. Per the germline V gene, CDR1 is SGHRS and CDR2 is YFSETQ. CDR3 length equals 17 residues. Trimming cost V 0 bases and J 4 bases; bases outside gene matches: 6. The CDR3 nucleotides read TGCGCCAGCAGCTTGGGGTCCCTAGCGGGGGCCACCGGGGAGCTGTTTTTT. Protein sequence: CASSLGSLAGATGELFF.

V and J are TRBV24-1 and TRBJ2-1; 8 nucleotides agree with TRBD1. Germline loops: CDR1 KGHDR, CDR2 SFDVKD. The junction had 6 bases not matched to a gene; V was cut back by 6 bases and J by 6 bases. This CDR3 has 14 amino acids. In nucleotides, the CDR3 is TGTGCCACCAGTCCTCCGGGACAGGTCAATGAGCAGTTCTTC. Translating it yields CATSPPGQVNEQFF.

This clonotype was recorded many times. The V gene is TRBV12-3 or TRBV12-4, the J gene TRBJ2-1, with TRBD2 matching 8 bases. Trimming at V came to 6 bases and at J to 6 bases, leaving 13 bases not matched to a gene. The CDR3 covers 16 residues. This CDR3 is CASSWTSKGPGNEQFF. In DNA, the CDR3 is TGTGCCAGCAGCTGGACTAGCAAGGGCCCGGGCAATGAGCAGTTCTTC.

This chain joins TRBV12-3 or TRBV12-4 and TRBJ2-1; 8 nucleotides match TRBD1. The CDR3 is 11 amino acids. V shed 4 bases and J 12 bases; nucleotides not matched to a gene: 2. This chain's CDR3 is CASSYTGGQFF. The CDR3 DNA reads as TGTGCCAGCAGTTATACAGGGGGGCAGTTCTTC.

This chain uses TRBV19 with TRBJ1-2, with a tentative D call TRBD1 (5 bases). Germline lookup yields CDR1 LNHDA and CDR2 SQIVND (reference sequence). This CDR3 contains 15 residues. The V and J ends lost 6 bases and 0 bases respectively, with 14 bases between them. The chain's CDR3 is CASSLTALANYGYTF. DNA of the CDR3: TGTGCCAGTAGCTTGACAGCCCTAGCTAACTATGGCTACACCTTC.

This clonotype was picked up many times. The chain combines TRBV5-1 with TRBJ2-1; 9 bases agree with TRBD2. Germline CDR1 SGHRS, CDR2 YFSETQ. The CDR3 spans 14 residues. J gave up 6 bases and V 4 bases, and 5 bases lay outside the gene matches. The CDR3 DNA follows: TGCGCCAGCAGCCCGACTAGCGGCATCAATGAGCAGTTCTTC. It specifies CASSPTSGINEQFF.

This clonotype was seen many times. J is TRBJ2-3 and V is TRBV2, with 15 bases aligning to TRBD2. CDR1 SNHLY and CDR2 FYNNEI come from the germline V gene. Germline trimming cut 7 bases from V and 4 bases from J; bases unmatched to any gene: 9. The CDR3 consists of 17 residues. The CDR3 region is CASIKGGLAGGSDTQYF. The CDR3 coding sequence is TGTGCCAGCATCAAGGGGGGACTAGCGGGGGGTTCAGATACGCAGTATTTT.

This clonotype was detected many times. The V gene is TRBV7-2, the J gene TRBJ2-7; no reliable D call. The CDR3 has 12 residues. Germline V gene sequence: CDR1 SGHTA, CDR2 FQGNSA. V lost 3 bases and J 6 bases, leaving 9 bases between the germline ends. The CDR3 DNA reads TGTGCCAGCAGCTTTGGCCCGACCGAGCAGTACTTC. Amino acids: CASSFGPTEQYF.

The rearrangement uses TRBV10-3 and TRBJ2-1, with D uncertain. CDR3 length: 14 amino acids. V was pared by 4 bases and J by 0 bases, with 7 bases between. Per germline, CDR1 ENHRY and CDR2 SYGVKD. The chain's CDR3 is CAISGQDSYNEQFF. The CDR3, as DNA: TGTGCCATCAGTGGGCAGGACTCCTACAATGAGCAGTTCTTC.

The chain carries TRBV19 and TRBJ2-6; D may match TRBD1 or TRBD2 (5 bases each). Germline V lookup: CDR1 LNHDA, CDR2 SQIVND (reference sequence). The CDR3 runs 16 residues. With 6 bases removed from V and 0 bases from J, the gap between germline ends came to 12 bases. As DNA, the CDR3 is TGTGCCAGTAGGAGGGGCAGTCTCTCTGGGGCCAACGTCCTGACTTTC. Translated: CASRRGSLSGANVLTF.

This clonotype was counted many times. The V gene is TRBV11-3, the J gene TRBJ2-5, with D possibly being TRBD1 (6 bases). This CDR3 is built from 14 residues. The V end was cut by 4 bases, the J end by 2 bases, with 11 bases between. CDR1 is SGHNT and CDR2 is YENEEA in the germline V gene. Written as DNA, the CDR3 is TGTGCCAGCAGCTCGAGGACAGATCAAGAGACCCAGTACTTC. It encodes CASSSRTDQETQYF.

This clonotype was detected ten times or more. The chain is built from TRBV6-1 and TRBJ2-7, with D possibly TRBD2 on 7 matching bases. Trimming took 6 bases from V and 3 from J, leaving 21 bases between them. This CDR3 is 16 amino acids long. Germline CDR1 MNHNS, CDR2 SASEGT. The CDR3 bases are TGTGCCAGCAGCAACCCTCGTCAGGGGAGGGACTACGAGCAGTACTTC. This sequence encodes CASSNPRQGRDYEQYF.

This clonotype was detected ten times or more. The gene calls are TRBV20-1 and TRBJ2-5; D might be TRBD1 (5 bases). This CDR3 comprises 14 residues. Germline CDR1 and CDR2: DFQATT and SNEGSKA (reference sequence). Trimming stripped 0 bases from V and 2 bases from J, with 10 bases between. CDR3 sequence (DNA): TGCAGTGCTAGAGATGGGGCGAGTCAAGAGACCCAGTACTTC. Protein: CSARDGASQETQYF.

This clonotype was seen repeatedly, ten times or more. The genes are TRBV3-1 and TRBJ2-4; D ambiguous. CDR3 length: 15 amino acids. Trimming left V 1 base short and J 7 bases short, with 14 bases between. CDR1 and CDR2 (germline): LGHDT, YNNKEL (reference sequence). CDR3 nucleotide sequence: TGTGCCAGCAGCCAAGTCCAGGCCGGGTGGAACATTCAGTACTTC. This codes for CASSQVQAGWNIQYF. The whole variable domain, filled in from reference TRBV3-1 and TRBJ2-4, reads DTAVSQTPKYLVTQMGNDKSIKCEQNLGHDTMYWYKQDSKKFLKIMFSYNNKELIINETVPNRFSPKSPDKAHLNLHINSLELGDSAVYFCASSQVQAGWNIQYFGAGTRLSVL.